One sample yielded the 7 T cell receptor beta chains listed below, sequenced in a study of human T cells and chemical hapten exposure. Time point given: pre-sensitization, week 0. The treatment was: therapeutic diphenylcyclopropenone sensitization with weekly scalp DPC. A single record per CDR3 protein comes from TCRdb applying MiXCR to the RACE reads. The table records fewer than 50,000 distinct CDR3 sequences, approximately 7.6% of them present only once. The sample here was whole blood, taken in connection with sensitization to the hapten diphenylcyclopropenone (DPC). Receptors originate from a woman aged 45-60 years with alopecia areata. Some clones in this sample may be carry-over from other donors' samples.

This clonotype was counted between two and nine times. The chain uses TRBV12-3 or TRBV12-4 and TRBJ2-4, with 12 bases matching TRBD2. The CDR3 is made up of 13 amino acids. V shed 6 bases, J shed 8 bases, and the junction held 2 bases outside the gene matches. The CDR3 sequence is CASRGTSGHIQYF. The CDR3 DNA sequence: TGTGCCAGCAGGGGGACTAGCGGGCACATTCAGTACTTC.

This clonotype was counted between two and nine times. The chain has TRBV28 and TRBJ2-7; TRBD2 matches 7 bases. In germline, CDR1 is MDHEN, CDR2 SYDVKM. V gave up 8 bases and J gave up 5 bases; unmatched junction bases: 3. The CDR3 runs 11 residues. The CDR3 nucleotides read TGTGCCAGCGGGAGGGCGGACGAGCAGTACTTC. It yields the protein CASGRADEQYF.

This clonotype was detected a few times. This chain uses TRBV19 with TRBJ1-5; tentative D call: TRBD1 (5 bases). CDR1 LNHDA and CDR2 SQIVND come from the germline V gene (reference sequence). This CDR3 has 15 residues. V was clipped by 0 bases and J by 4 bases, with 10 bases between them. The CDR3 region is CASSIDSGGNQPQHF. The DNA of the CDR3 is TGTGCCAGTAGTATAGATAGCGGGGGGAATCAGCCCCAGCATTTT.

This clonotype was seen ten or more times. This chain uses TRBV20-1 with TRBJ2-3; 12 nucleotides align to TRBD1. Germline lookup yields CDR1 DFQATT and CDR2 SNEGSKA (reference sequence). The length of the CDR3 is 15 residues. With V trimmed by 2 bases and J by 5 bases, 5 bases remained unmatched. The CDR3 DNA sequence: TGCAGTGCTAGACCGGGACAGGGGGCTTTAGATACGCAGTATTTT. Translation: CSARPGQGALDTQYF.

Remarks on this clonotype: The junction shows a germline mismatch at one end, possibly a read error. The rearrangement uses TRBV14 and TRBJ1-1, with TRBD1 identical over 7 bases. Germline CDR1 SGHDN, CDR2 FVKESK. The CDR3 is 15 residues long. This CDR3 is CTSSQDPRGVAEAFF. For the CDR3, the DNA is TGTACCAGCAGCCAAGACCCCAGGGGGGTCGCTGAAGCTTTCTTT.

This clonotype was seen at least ten times. The gene calls are TRBV4-1 and TRBJ2-5; TRBD2 matches at 10 bases. CDR3 length: 16 amino acids. Germline CDR1 and CDR2: MGHRA and YSYEKL. V gave up 0 bases and J gave up 3 bases; unmatched junction bases: 4. In DNA, the CDR3 is TGCGCCAGCAGCCAAGATCTAGCGGGAGTGAAAGAGACCCAGTACTTC. This encodes CASSQDLAGVKETQYF.

This clonotype was seen only a few times. V gene TRBV2 combines with J gene TRBJ2-1; D possibly corresponds to TRBD2 (6 bases). This CDR3 region has 13 residues. V lost 11 bases to trimming and J lost 0 bases, with 11 bases between them. From germline, CDR1 is SNHLY and CDR2 FYNNEI. CDR3 protein: CAGDSNSYNEQFF. The DNA for the CDR3 is TGTGCCGGGGACTCCAACTCCTACAATGAGCAGTTCTTC.